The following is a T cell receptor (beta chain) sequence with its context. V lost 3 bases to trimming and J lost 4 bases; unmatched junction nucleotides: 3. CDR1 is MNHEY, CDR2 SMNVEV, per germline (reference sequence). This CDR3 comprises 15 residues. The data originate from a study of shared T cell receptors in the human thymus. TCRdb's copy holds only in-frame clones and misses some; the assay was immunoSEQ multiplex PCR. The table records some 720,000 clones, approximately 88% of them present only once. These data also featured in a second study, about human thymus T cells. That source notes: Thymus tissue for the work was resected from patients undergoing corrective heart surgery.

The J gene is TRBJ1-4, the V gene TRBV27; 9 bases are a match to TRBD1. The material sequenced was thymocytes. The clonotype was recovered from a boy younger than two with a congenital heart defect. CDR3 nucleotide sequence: TGTGCCAGCAGTTTCCTGGGACAGGGTAATGAAAAACTGTTTTTT. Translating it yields CASSFLGQGNEKLFF.